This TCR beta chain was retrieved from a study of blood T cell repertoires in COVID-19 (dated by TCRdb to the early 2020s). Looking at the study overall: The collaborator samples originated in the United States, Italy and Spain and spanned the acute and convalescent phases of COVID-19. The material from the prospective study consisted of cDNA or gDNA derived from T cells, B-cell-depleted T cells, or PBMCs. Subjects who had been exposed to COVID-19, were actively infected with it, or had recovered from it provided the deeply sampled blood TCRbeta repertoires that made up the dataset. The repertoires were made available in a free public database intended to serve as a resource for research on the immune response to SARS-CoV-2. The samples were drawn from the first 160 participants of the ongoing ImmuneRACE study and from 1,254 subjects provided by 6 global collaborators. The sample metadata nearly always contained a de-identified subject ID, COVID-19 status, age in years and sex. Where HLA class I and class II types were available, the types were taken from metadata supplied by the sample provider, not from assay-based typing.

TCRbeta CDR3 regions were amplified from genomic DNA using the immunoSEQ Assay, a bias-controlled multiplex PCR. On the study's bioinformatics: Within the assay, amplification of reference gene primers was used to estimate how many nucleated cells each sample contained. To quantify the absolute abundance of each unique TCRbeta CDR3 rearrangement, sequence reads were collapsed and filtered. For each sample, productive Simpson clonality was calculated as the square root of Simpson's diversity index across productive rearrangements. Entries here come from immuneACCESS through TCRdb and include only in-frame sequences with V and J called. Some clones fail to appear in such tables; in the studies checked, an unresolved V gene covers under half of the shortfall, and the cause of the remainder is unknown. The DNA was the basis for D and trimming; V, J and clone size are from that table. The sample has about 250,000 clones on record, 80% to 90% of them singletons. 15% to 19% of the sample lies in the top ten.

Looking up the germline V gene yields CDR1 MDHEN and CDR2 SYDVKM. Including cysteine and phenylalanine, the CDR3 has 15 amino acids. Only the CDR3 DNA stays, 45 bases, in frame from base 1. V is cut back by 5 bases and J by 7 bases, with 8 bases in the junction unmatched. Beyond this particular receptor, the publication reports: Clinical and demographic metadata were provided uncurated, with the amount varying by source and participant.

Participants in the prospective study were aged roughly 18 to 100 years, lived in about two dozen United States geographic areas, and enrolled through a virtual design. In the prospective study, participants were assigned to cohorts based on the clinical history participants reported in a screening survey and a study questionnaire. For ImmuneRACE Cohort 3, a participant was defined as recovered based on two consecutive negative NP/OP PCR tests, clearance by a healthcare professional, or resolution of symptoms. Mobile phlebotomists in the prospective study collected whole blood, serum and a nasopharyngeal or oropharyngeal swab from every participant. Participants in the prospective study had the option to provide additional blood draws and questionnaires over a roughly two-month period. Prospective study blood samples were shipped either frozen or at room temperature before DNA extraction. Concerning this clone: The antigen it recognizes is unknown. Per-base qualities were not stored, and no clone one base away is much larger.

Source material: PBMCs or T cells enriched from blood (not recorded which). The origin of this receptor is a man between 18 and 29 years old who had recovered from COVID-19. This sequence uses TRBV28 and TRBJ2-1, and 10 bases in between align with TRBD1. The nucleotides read TGTGCCAGCAGTACGACAGGGGGCAGTGTAAATGAGCAGTTCTTC. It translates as CASSTTGGSVNEQFF.